This T cell receptor beta chain emerged from a study of CD8 T cells in ankylosing spondylitis. The V gene lost 2 bases and the J gene lost 1 base, with 6 bases spanning the gap. Germline V lookup: CDR1 SGHRS, CDR2 YFSETQ. The CDR3 is 14 amino acids. A quantitative 5'-RACE method, one with molecular barcodes, was used to make TCR beta libraries. A single record per CDR3 protein comes from TCRdb applying MiXCR to the 5' RACE reads. Here the sample spans just over 150,000 distinct CDR3 sequences, around 16% being singletons. This clonotype was seen a few times. This TCR came from a male donor with ankylosing spondylitis or in good health (not recorded which). This chain joins TRBV5-1 and TRBJ2-2; D remains unclear. Input material: blood, either unsorted or a sorted T cell fraction (not recorded which). This CDR3 is CASSFTLNTGELFF. DNA of the CDR3: TGCGCCAGCAGCTTCACCTTGAACACCGGGGAGCTGTTTTTT.